A selection of T cell receptor beta chains follows, all from one sample in a study of T cell responses to AZD1222 COVID-19 vaccine. Generated by immunoSEQ multiplex PCR, the TCRdb table keeps only in-frame clones and is missing some. The sample lists roughly 120,000 clones, 91% occurring once. Sample: peripheral blood, taken on day 0 of AZD1222 vaccination. The receptors were gathered from an adult in good health. Both conserved end residues are part of each CDR3. The D gene is left open where the match is weak. Rows give clone size only sometimes, using once, few, many, or a class for an expanded clone.

J,size,D,V,DNA,CDR3
TRBJ1-1,NA,NA,TRBV13,TGTGCCAGCAGCTTAGAGGGGGACGAGAACACTGAAGCTTTCTTT,CASSLEGDENTEAFF
TRBJ1-5,NA,NA,TRBV27,TGTGCCAGTCGACGGGGGGCCAATTCGCCTTATAGCAATCAGCCCCAGCATTTT,CASRRGANSPYSNQPQHF
TRBJ2-1,NA,NA,TRBV18,TGTGCCAGCTCACCCCAGGACGGCTACAATGAGCAGTTCTTC,CASSPQDGYNEQFF
TRBJ2-5,NA,NA,TRBV5-5,TGTGCCAGCAGCACAGGGCTCGTCAAACAAGAGACCCAGTACTTC,CASSTGLVKQETQYF
TRBJ2-2,once,NA,TRBV7-3,TGTGCCAGCAGCTTATTGCAAAGGGGTACCGGGGAGCTGTTTTTT,CASSLLQRGTGELFF
TRBJ1-2,NA,NA,TRBV9,TGTGCCAGCAGCGTAGTAGGGGATCGGGACTACACCTTC,CASSVVGDRDYTF
TRBJ2-7,NA,TRBD1,TRBV5-1,TGCGCCAGCACCGTGACAGGACAGGGGGCTTACGAGCAGTACTTC,CASTVTGQGAYEQYF
TRBJ2-3,NA,NA,TRBV4-1,TGCGCCAGCAGCCAAGGGAGACTAGGCAACACAGATACGCAGTATTTT,CASSQGRLGNTDTQYF
TRBJ2-7,once,NA,TRBV11-2,TGTGCCAGCAGCTTAGGGGCTACTTCCTACGAGCAGTACTTC,CASSLGATSYEQYF
TRBJ1-2,NA,NA,TRBV7-2,TGTGCCAGCAGTCTAGGACCCCTTTATGGCTACACCTTC,CASSLGPLYGYTF
TRBJ1-2,NA,NA,TRBV12-3/TRBV12-4,TGTGCCAGCACCACGACCGCAGACTATGGCTACACCTTC,CASTTTADYGYTF
TRBJ1-5,NA,TRBD1,TRBV20-1,TGCAGTGCTAGTGGGACAGGGGATCAGCCCCAGCATTTT,CSASGTGDQPQHF
TRBJ1-5,NA,TRBD1,TRBV6-6,TGTGCCAGCAGTGCCGGGACAGGGCCAAGCAATCAGCCCCAGCATTTT,CASSAGTGPSNQPQHF
TRBJ1-2,NA,NA,TRBV19,TGTGCCAGTAGTAGAGATCCTGGTGGTATGGGCTACACCTTC,CASSRDPGGMGYTF
TRBJ2-3,NA,NA,TRBV4-2,TGTGCCAGCAGCCAAGAGGTTAGCACAGATACGCAGTATTTT,CASSQEVSTDTQYF
TRBJ1-5,NA,TRBD1,TRBV19,TGTGCCAGTAGTCCCCGGAACCCGGGACAGGGAGGAGGTCAGCCCCAGCATTTT,CASSPRNPGQGGGQPQHF
TRBJ1-1,NA,TRBD1,TRBV27,TGTGCCAGCAGTTCGATCCGGGACAGGGGGCTAGCTTTCTTT,CASSSIRDRGLAFF